This T cell receptor beta chain originates from a study of blood T cell repertoires in COVID-19. Looking at the study overall: Spain, Italy and the United States supplied samples that represented acute and convalescent COVID-19.

The method was immunoSEQ multiplex PCR; TCRdb's version includes in-frame clones alone and lacks a portion of them. The data contain around 400,000 clones, 85% to 90% of them singletons. The germline gives CDR1 MDHEN, CDR2 SYDVKM. The ends were cut back, 3 bases at V and 8 bases at J, with 16 bases in the middle. The CDR3 runs to 14 residues. This sequence was found in a woman under 40 who had recovered from COVID-19. The sample taken for sequencing was PBMCs or T cells enriched from blood (not recorded which). The chain has TRBV28 and TRBJ1-2; a weak D match, TRBD1 (6 bases). This CDR3 reads CASSFPGTREGYTF. The CDR3 DNA follows: TGTGCCAGCAGTTTTCCAGGGACAAGAGAGGGCTACACCTTC.